Reported below is one T cell receptor (beta chain). Its antigen target is currently unknown. The input lacks base qualities; no much larger clone sits a single base away. V is pared back by 7 bases and J by 1 base, with 10 bases lying between the germline termini. Including cysteine and phenylalanine, the CDR3 has 14 amino acids. Only the CDR3 DNA stays, 42 bases, in frame from base 1. From a lookup of the germline V gene, CDR1 and CDR2 are WSHSY and SAAADI. The sample comes from a study of radiotherapy plus CTLA-4 blockade in lung cancer (dated by TCRdb to 2016 to 2019). For the wider study: Among enrolled patients, approximately 17% had an objective response and approximately 30% reached disease control. The paper as a whole reports these results and caveats: Early dynamic changes in blood T cell clones, together with increased serum interferon-beta after radiation, were reported as the strongest predictors of response. After treatment with radiotherapy and ipilimumab, TCR clones that originated in tumors expanded in peripheral blood.

In this study, focal radiation therapy paired with CTLA-4 blockade (ipilimumab) was tested in patients who had chemo-refractory metastatic non-small-cell lung cancer. Receptor amplification or capture employed the immunoSEQ multiplex PCR assay. TCRdb holds this immuneACCESS table with in-frame rearrangements only. Some clones are missing; in checked studies, unresolved V genes explain under half, and the rest has no known cause. The sample data list about 14,000 clones, and around 87% of these were observed just once. The ten largest clones take up approximately 14% of the sample. The rearranged segments are TRBV10-2 and TRBJ2-2, with TRBD2 tentatively as D gene (5 bases match). Sequenced material: peripheral blood, taken from a patient treated with radiotherapy plus ipilimumab. The TCR originated in a human donor with non-small cell lung cancer that progressed on radiotherapy plus ipilimumab. Some clones in this sample may be carry-over from other donors' samples. The CDR3 in this case is CASTLLGNTGELFF. The nucleotide sequence is TGCGCCAGCACCCTACTAGGGAACACCGGGGAGCTGTTTTTT.